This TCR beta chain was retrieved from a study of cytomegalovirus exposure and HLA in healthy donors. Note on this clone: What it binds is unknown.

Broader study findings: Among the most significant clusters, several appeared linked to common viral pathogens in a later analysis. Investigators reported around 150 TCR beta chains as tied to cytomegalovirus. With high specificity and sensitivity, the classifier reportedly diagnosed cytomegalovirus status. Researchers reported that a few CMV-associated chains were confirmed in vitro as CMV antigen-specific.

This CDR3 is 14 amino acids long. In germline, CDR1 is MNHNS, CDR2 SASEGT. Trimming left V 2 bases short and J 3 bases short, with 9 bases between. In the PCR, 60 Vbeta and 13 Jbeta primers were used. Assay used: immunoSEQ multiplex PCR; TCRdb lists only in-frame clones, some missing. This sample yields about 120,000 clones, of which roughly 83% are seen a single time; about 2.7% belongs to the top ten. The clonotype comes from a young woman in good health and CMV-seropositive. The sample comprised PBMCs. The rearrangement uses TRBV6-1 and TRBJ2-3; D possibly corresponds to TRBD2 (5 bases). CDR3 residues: CASSELTGTDTQYF. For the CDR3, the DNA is TGTGCCAGCAGTGAACTGACGGGAACAGATACGCAGTATTTT.